This T cell receptor (beta chain) was captured in a study of CD8 T cells in Susac syndrome. Overall study: The Susac syndrome patients that were sequenced included 5 or 6 with active disease and eight in remission. Patients with Susac syndrome were therapy-naive, on corticosteroids, or on intravenous immunoglobulin alone at blood draw.

Reverse transcription of roughly 0.45 to 1 ug RNA was performed with random hexamers. TCR beta CDR3 was amplified by immunoSEQ covering 54 Vbeta and 13 Jbeta. TCRdb independently ran MiXCR on the immunoSEQ multiplex PCR reads; one entry per CDR3 protein. This table has 95,000 to 150,000 distinct CDR3 sequences, around 96% appearing once. Germline V CDR1 and CDR2: GTSNPN, SVGIG (reference sequence). V was trimmed by 3 bases and J by 4 bases, leaving 13 bases between them. The CDR3 runs to 14 residues. This chain links TRBV30 with TRBJ1-5; D may be TRBD1 (5 bases). The TCR originated in a human donor with Susac syndrome. The specimen was CD4+ T cells from PBMCs. CDR3 region: CAWSPGTENQPQHF. The CDR3 coding sequence is TGTGCCTGGAGCCCCGGGACGGAAAATCAGCCCCAGCATTTT.